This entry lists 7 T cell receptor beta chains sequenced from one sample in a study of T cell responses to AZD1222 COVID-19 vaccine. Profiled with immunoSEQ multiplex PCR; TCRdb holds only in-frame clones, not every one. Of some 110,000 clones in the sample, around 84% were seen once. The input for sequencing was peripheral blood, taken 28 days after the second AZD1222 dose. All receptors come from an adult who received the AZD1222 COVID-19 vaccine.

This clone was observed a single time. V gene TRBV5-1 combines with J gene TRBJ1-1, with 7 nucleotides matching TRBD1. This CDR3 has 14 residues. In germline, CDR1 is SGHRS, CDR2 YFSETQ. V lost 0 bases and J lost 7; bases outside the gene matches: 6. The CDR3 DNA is TGCGCCAGCAGCTTGGCAGGCGGGACAGTTGAAGCTTTCTTT. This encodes CASSLAGGTVEAFF. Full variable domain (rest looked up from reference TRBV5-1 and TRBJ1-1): KAGVTQTPRYLIKTRGQQVTLSCSPISGHRSVSWYQQTPGQGLQFLFEYFSETQRNKGNFPGRFSGRQFSNSRSEMNVSTLELGDSALYLCASSLAGGTVEAFFGQGTRLTVV.

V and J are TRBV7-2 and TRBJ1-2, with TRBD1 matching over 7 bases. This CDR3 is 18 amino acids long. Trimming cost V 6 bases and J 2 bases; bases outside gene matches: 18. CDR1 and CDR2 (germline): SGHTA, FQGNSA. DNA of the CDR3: TGTGCCAGCAGTTTGTACCTGGGACAGCCCGCTTCCAACTATGGCTACACCTTC. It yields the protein CASSLYLGQPASNYGYTF.

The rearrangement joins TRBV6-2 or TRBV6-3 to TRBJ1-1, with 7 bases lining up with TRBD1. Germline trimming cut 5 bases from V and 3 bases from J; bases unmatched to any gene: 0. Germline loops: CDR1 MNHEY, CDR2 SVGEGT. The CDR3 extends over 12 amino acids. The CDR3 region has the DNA TGTGCCAGCAGTACAGGGGACACTGAAGCTTTCTTT. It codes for CASSTGDTEAFF.

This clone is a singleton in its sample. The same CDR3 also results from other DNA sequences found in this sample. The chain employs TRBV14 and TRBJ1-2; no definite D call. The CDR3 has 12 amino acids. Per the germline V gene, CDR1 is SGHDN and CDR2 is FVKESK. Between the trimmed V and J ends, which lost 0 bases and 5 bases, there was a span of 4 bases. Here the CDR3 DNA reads TGTGCCAGCAGCCAAGACAGATATGGCTACACCTTC. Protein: CASSQDRYGYTF. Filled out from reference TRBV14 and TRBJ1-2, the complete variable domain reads EAGVTQFPSHSVIEKGQTVTLRCDPISGHDNLYWYRRVMGKEIKFLLHFVKESKQDESGMPNNRFLAERTGGTYSTLKVQPAELEDSGVYFCASSQDRYGYTFGSGTRLTVV.

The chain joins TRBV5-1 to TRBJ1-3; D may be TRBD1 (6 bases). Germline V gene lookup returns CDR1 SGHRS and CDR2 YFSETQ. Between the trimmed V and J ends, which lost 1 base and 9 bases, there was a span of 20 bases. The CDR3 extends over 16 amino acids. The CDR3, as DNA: TGCGCCAGCAGCTTGAGCAGGGGCCTACTGAGTAGCACCATATATTTT. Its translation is CASSLSRGLLSSTIYF.

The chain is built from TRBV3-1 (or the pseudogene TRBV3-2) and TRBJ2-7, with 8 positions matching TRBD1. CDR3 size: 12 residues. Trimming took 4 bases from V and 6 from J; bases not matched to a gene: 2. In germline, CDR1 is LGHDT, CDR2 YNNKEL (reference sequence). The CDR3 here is CASSRTGSEQYF. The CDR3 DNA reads TGTGCCAGCAGCCGGACAGGGAGCGAGCAGTACTTC.

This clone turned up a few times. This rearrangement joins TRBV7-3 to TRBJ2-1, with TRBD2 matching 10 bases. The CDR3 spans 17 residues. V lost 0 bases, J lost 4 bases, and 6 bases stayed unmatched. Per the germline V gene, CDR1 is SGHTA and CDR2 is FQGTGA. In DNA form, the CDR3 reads TGTGCCAGCAGCTTAACGGGAGGACTAGCGGAGTACAATGAGCAGTTCTTC. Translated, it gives CASSLTGGLAEYNEQFF.